These 7 T cell receptor beta chains came from one sample sequenced in a study of blood T cell repertoires in COVID-19. The protocol was immunoSEQ multiplex PCR, while the TCRdb copy is restricted to in-frame clones and leaves out a portion. This sample has fewer than 350,000 clones; 89% occur once, and the top ten carry 4% to 6%. The material sequenced was PBMCs or T cells enriched from blood (not recorded which). The receptors originated from a man in his 60s who had recovered from COVID-19.

The rearrangement uses TRBV11-2 and TRBJ2-5; 12 bases map to TRBD1. Germline V CDR1 and CDR2: SGHAT, FQNNGV. CDR3 size: 16 residues. After removal of 6 bases from V and 7 bases from J, the junction contained 12 bases not matched to a gene. The CDR3 DNA sequence: TGTGCCAGCAGGGACCCGGGACAGGGGGCGATCGGGACCCAGTACTTC. Translation: CASRDPGQGAIGTQYF.

CDR3 nucleotide sequence: TGTGCCGCATACAGGGGTTTCATGAACACTGAAGCTTTCTTT. Protein: CAAYRGFMNTEAFF. This rearrangement joins TRBV28 to TRBJ1-1, with TRBD1 matching 7 bases. CDR1 MDHEN and CDR2 SYDVKM come from the germline V gene. The ends lost 11 bases at V and 0 bases at J; junction bases unmatched: 9. The CDR3 is 14 amino acids.

The rearrangement links TRBV7-9 to TRBJ2-4; 11 nucleotides agree with TRBD1. Germline CDR1 is SEHNR and CDR2 is FQNEAQ (reference sequence). V shed 5 bases and J 8 bases; nucleotides not matched to a gene: 8. The CDR3 is 15 residues long. The CDR3 spells CASSRSGTGGYIQYF. CDR3 DNA: TGTGCCAGCAGCCGATCCGGGACAGGGGGATACATTCAGTACTTC.

This clone was seen only once. The chain has TRBV6-1 and TRBJ2-3, with 7 nucleotides matching TRBD2. Germline loops: CDR1 MNHNS, CDR2 SASEGT. Trimming took 2 bases from V and 4 from J; bases not matched to a gene: 9. This CDR3 contains 16 residues. CDR3: CASSEPRGGRADTQYF. Written as DNA, the CDR3 is TGTGCCAGCAGTGAACCTAGGGGAGGGAGGGCAGATACGCAGTATTTT.

The J gene is TRBJ2-1, the V gene TRBV7-2; the match to TRBD1 covers 9 bases. The CDR3 is 14 amino acids. Germline loops: CDR1 SGHTA, CDR2 FQGNSA. V dropped 3 bases and J dropped 6; count of bases not matched to a gene: 3. This chain's CDR3 is CASSFDRGGNEQFF. CDR3 DNA: TGTGCCAGCAGCTTCGACAGGGGGGGCAATGAGCAGTTCTTC.

Details on this clone: One end of the junction varies from germline; a read error may be responsible. The genes are TRBV4-2 and TRBJ2-3, with a possible D match to TRBD1 (5 bases). Germline values: CDR1 LGHNA, CDR2 YNFKEQ. The CDR3 is 13 amino acids. The CDR3 is CASSQESDRRPDF. The CDR3 DNA reads TGTGCCAGCAGCCAAGAATCCGACAGAAGGCCTGATTTT.

The chain joins TRBV3-1 (or the pseudogene TRBV3-2) to TRBJ2-3, with D perhaps TRBD2 (5 bases). This CDR3 region has 15 residues. The V end lost 4 bases, the J end lost 0 bases, and 11 bases lay between the germline ends. Germline V lookup: CDR1 LGHDT, CDR2 YNNKEL (reference sequence). This CDR3 is CASSPLGGSTDTQYF. For the CDR3, the DNA is TGTGCCAGCAGCCCACTGGGCGGGAGCACAGATACGCAGTATTTT.